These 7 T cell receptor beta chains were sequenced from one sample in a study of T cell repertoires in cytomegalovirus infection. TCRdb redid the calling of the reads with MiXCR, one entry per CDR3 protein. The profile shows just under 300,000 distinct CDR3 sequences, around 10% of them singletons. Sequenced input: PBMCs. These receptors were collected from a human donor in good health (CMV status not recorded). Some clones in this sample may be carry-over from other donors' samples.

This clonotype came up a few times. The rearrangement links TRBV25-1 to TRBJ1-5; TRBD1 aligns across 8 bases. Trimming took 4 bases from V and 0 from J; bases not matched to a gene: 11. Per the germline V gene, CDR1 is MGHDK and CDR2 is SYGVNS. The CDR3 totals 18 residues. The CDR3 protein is CASSAGQGGGYSNQPQHF. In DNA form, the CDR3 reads TGTGCCAGCAGTGCCGGACAGGGTGGGGGATATAGCAATCAGCCCCAGCATTTT. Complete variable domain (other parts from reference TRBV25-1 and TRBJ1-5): EADIYQTPRYLVIGTGKKITLECSQTMGHDKMYWYQQDPGMELHLIHYSYGVNSTEKGDLSSESTVSRIRTEHFPLTLESARPSHTSQYLCASSAGQGGGYSNQPQHFGDGTRLSIL.

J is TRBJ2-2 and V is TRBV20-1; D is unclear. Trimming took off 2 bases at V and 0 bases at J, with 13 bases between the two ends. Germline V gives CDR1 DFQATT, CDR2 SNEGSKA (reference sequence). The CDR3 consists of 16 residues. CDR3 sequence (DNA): TGCAGTGCTAGAAGTAATGGACCGTCGAACACCGGGGAGCTGTTTTTT. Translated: CSARSNGPSNTGELFF.

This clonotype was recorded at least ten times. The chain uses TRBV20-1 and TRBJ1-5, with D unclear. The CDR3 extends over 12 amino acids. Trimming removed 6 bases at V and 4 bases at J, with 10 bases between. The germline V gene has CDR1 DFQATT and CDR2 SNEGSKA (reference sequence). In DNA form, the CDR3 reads TGCAGTGCCCAGTTTGTAAATCAGCCCCAGCATTTT. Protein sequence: CSAQFVNQPQHF.

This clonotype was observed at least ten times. CDR3 protein: CASSIDPPGLARNEQFF. CDR3 in DNA: TGTGCCAGTAGTATAGATCCTCCGGGACTAGCAAGGAATGAGCAGTTCTTC. The chain joins TRBV19 to TRBJ2-1; 9 bases are a match to TRBD2. With V trimmed by 0 bases and J by 7 bases, 10 bases remained unmatched. Germline lookup yields CDR1 LNHDA and CDR2 SQIVND (reference sequence). This CDR3 contains 17 residues.

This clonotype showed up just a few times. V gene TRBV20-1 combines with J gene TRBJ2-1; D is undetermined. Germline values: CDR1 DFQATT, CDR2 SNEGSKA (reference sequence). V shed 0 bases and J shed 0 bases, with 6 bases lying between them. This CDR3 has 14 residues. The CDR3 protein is CSARESFSYNEQFF. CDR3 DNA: TGCAGTGCTAGAGAAAGTTTCTCCTACAATGAGCAGTTCTTC.

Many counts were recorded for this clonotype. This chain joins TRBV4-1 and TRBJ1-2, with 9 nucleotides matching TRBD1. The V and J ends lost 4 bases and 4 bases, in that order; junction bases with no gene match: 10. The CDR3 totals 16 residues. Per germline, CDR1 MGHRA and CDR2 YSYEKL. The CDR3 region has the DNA TGCGCCAGCAGCCCTGTCCGGGGACAGGGCACCTATGGCTACACCTTC. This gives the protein CASSPVRGQGTYGYTF.

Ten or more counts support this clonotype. The CDR3 sequence: CASSLQGRSPLHF. The CDR3 DNA is TGTGCCAGCAGCTTGCAGGGAAGATCACCCCTCCACTTT. This chain links TRBV7-2 with TRBJ1-6; possibly TRBD1 for D (5 bases). CDR1 and CDR2 (germline): SGHTA, FQGNSA. Trimming removed 3 bases from V and 10 bases from J, with 10 bases in between. The CDR3 sequence is 13 residues long.